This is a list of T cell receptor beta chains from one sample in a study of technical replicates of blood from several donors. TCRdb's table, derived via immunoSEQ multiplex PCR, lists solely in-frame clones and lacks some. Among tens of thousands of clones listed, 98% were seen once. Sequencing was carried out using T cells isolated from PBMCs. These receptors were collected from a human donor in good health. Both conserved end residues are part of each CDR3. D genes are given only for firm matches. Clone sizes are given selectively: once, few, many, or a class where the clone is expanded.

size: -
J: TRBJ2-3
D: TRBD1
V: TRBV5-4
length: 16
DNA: TGTGCCAGCAGCTTATTCTTGGGACAGCCTGAAGATACGCAGTATTTT
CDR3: CASSLFLGQPEDTQYF

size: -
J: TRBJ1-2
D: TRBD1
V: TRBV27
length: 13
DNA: TGTGCCAGCAGTGGACAGGGGGACTATGGCTACACCTTC
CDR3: CASSGQGDYGYTF

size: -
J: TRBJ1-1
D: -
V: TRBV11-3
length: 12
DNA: TGTGCCAGCAGCTTCAGGGGACCTGAAGCTTTCTTT
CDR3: CASSFRGPEAFF

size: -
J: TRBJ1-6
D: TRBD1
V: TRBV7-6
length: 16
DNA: TGTGCCAGCAGCTCCGAAGACAGGGGCTATAATTCACCCCTCCACTTT
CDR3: CASSSEDRGYNSPLHF

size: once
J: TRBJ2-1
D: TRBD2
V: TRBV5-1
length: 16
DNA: TGCGCCAGCAGCCTGGACTGGAGCGGGGCCTTCAATGAGCAGTTCTTC
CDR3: CASSLDWSGAFNEQFF

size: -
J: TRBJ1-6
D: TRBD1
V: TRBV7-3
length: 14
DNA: TGTGCCAGCAGCCCGGGACAGCCCAATTCACCCCTCCACTTT
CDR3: CASSPGQPNSPLHF

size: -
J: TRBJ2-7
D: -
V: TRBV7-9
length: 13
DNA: TGTGCCAGCAGCTTCATGAGCTCCTACGAGCAGTACTTC
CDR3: CASSFMSSYEQYF

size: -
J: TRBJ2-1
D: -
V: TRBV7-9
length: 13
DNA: TGTGCCAGCAGCTCCTTGACTAGGGATGAGCAGTTCTTC
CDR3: CASSSLTRDEQFF

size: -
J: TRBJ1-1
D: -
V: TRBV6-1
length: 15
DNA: TGTGCCAGCAGTGAAGCTTGGCAGGGTAACACTGAAGCTTTCTTT
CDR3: CASSEAWQGNTEAFF

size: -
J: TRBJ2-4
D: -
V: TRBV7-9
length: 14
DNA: TGTGCCAGCAGCTTAAAGGGGGACAAAAACATTCAGTACTTC
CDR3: CASSLKGDKNIQYF

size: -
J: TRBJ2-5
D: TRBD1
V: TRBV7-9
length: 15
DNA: TGTGCCAGCAGCCTCGGACAGGCCATCCAAGAGACCCAGTACTTC
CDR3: CASSLGQAIQETQYF

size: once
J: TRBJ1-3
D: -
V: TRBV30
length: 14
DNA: TGTGCCTGGAGTGTCTTCGTTTCTGGAAACACCATATATTTT
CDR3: CAWSVFVSGNTIYF

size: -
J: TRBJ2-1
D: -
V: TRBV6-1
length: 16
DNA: TGTGCCAGCAGTGAAGCGTGGGCGCAAGAATACAATGAGCAGTTCTTC
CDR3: CASSEAWAQEYNEQFF

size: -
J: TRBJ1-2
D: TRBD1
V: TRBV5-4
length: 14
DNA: TGTGCCAGCAGCTTGCAGGGGGCCTCCGGGAGCTACACCTTC
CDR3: CASSLQGASGSYTF

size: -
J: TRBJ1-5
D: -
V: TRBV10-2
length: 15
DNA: TGCGCCACCCGACAGGCGGAATTTCGCAATCAGCCCCAGCATTTT
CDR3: CATRQAEFRNQPQHF

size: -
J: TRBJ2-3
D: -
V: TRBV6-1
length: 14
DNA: TGTGCCAGCAGGAAGGGGTCTAGCACAGATACGCAGTATTTT
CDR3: CASRKGSSTDTQYF

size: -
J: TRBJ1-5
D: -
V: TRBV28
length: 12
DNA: TGTGCCAGCAGTCGCGGGACCCAGCCCCAGCATTTT
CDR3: CASSRGTQPQHF

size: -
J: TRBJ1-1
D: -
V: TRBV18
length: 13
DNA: TGTGCCAGCTCACCCCACAGAGCTGGTGAAGCTTTCTTT
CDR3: CASSPHRAGEAFF

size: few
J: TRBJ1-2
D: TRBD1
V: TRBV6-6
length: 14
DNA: TGTGCCAGCAGCTCAAGTCAACAGGGGTATGGCTACACCTTC
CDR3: CASSSSQQGYGYTF

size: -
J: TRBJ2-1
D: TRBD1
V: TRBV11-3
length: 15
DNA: TGTGCCAGTACCCCGGGACAGGGATCCTACAATGAGCAGTTCTTC
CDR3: CASTPGQGSYNEQFF

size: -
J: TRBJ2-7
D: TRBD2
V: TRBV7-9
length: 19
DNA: TGTGCCAGCAGCTTATTGAGTCTAGCGGGCCTAGAATTCTCCTACGAGCAGTACTTC
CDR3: CASSLLSLAGLEFSYEQYF

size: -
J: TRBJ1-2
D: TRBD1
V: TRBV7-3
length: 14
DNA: TGTGCCAGCAGTCCGGGACAGCTAAACTATGGCTACACCTTC
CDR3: CASSPGQLNYGYTF

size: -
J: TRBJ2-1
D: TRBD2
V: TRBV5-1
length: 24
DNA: TGCGCCAGCAGCTTGTTGTTGCCCGGGACTAGCGGGACAGACCCCTATCCCTCCTACAATGAGCAGTTCTTC
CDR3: CASSLLLPGTSGTDPYPSYNEQFF

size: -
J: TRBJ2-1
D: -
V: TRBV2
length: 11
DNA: TGTGCCAGCAGCAGCCAGGGTCCCCTCATCTTC
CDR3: CASSSQGPLIF

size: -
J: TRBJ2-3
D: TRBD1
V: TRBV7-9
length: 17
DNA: TGTGCCAGCAGCTTCAGATTCTTAGGACAGGAGACAGATACGCAGTATTTT
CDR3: CASSFRFLGQETDTQYF

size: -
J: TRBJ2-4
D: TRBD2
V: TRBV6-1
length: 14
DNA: TGTGCCAGCATCAGCGGGGGGGCAGTGGACATTCAGTACTTC
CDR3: CASISGGAVDIQYF

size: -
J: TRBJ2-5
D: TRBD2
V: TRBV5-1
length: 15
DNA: TGCGCCAGCAGCCCTAGGACTAGCGGGGCAGAGACCCAGTACTTC
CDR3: CASSPRTSGAETQYF

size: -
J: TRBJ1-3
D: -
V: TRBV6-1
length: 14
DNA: TGTGCCAGCAGGAAGGGAGACTCTGGAAACACCATATATTTT
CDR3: CASRKGDSGNTIYF

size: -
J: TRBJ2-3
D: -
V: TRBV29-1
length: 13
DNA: TGCAGCGTTTCTAGGAGGTACACAGATACGCAGTATTTT
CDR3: CSVSRRYTDTQYF

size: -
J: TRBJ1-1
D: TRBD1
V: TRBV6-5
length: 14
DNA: TGTGCCAGCAGTGAGACAGGGGATGACACTGAAGCTTTCTTT
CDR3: CASSETGDDTEAFF

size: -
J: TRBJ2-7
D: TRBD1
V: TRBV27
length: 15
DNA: TGTGCCAGCAGCCCAGGGACAGGGGGATCCTACGAGCAGTACTTC
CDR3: CASSPGTGGSYEQYF

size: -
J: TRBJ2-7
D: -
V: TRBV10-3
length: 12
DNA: TGTGCCATCAGCCGGAGCTCCTACGAGCAGTACTTC
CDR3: CAISRSSYEQYF

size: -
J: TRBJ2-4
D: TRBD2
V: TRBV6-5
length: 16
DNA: TGTGCCAGCAGTTACTCGGCTAGCGGGAAGTTCAACATTCAGTACTTC
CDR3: CASSYSASGKFNIQYF

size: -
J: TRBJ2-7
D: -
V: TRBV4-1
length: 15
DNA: TGCGCCAGCAGCCAAGACATGGACACCGACTACGAGCAGTACTTC
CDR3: CASSQDMDTDYEQYF

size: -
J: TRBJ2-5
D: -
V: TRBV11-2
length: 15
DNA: TGTGCCAGCAGCCCGGGACTCCCAGCTCCGAAGACCCAGTACTTC
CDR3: CASSPGLPAPKTQYF